These T cell receptor beta chains were read from a single sample in a study of regulatory T cells in long-lasting Graves disease. TCRdb reanalysed the multiplex PCR reads using MiXCR and keeps one entry per CDR3 protein. The sample lists about 470,000 distinct CDR3 sequences, around 20% occurring once. Sample: peripheral blood mononuclear cells (PBMCs), taken when the disease was refractory, from a patient treated with antithyroid drugs. The source of these receptors is a female donor with Graves disease. Both conserved end residues are part of each CDR3. D genes are given only for firm matches. Clone sizes are given selectively: once, few, many, or a class where the clone is expanded.

d_call	clone_size	v_call	j_call	cdr3_aa	cdr3_nt
.	few	TRBV5-6	TRBJ2-5	CASSLTGSETQYF	TGTGCCAGCAGTTTGACGGGGAGCGAGACCCAGTACTTC
.	.	TRBV5-6	TRBJ1-1	CASSLWGRENTEAFF	TGTGCCAGCAGCCTTTGGGGCAGGGAGAACACTGAAGCTTTCTTT
TRBD1	many	TRBV11-2	TRBJ1-5	CASSLVGGGQPQHF	TGTGCCAGCAGCTTAGTAGGGGGCGGTCAGCCCCAGCATTTT
.	.	TRBV4-3	TRBJ2-4	CASSQSLGAGVGAKNIQYF	TGCGCCAGCAGCCAATCATTGGGCGCAGGGGTGGGAGCCAAAAACATTCAGTACTTC
.	many	TRBV11-2	TRBJ2-7	CASSPGLQSYEQYF	TGTGCCAGCAGCCCGGGACTCCAATCCTACGAGCAGTACTTC
.	.	TRBV5-1	TRBJ2-6	CASRDVGGGLSEGGANVLTF	TGCGCCAGCAGAGACGTAGGGGGAGGGCTGAGTGAAGGGGGGGCCAACGTCCTGACTTTC
.	.	TRBV20-1	TRBJ1-4	CSASMTREKLFF	TGCAGTGCTAGTATGACGCGTGAAAAACTGTTTTTT
.	.	TRBV6-1	TRBJ1-6	CATQPASWGSNSPLHF	TGTGCCACCCAGCCTGCTTCGTGGGGTAGTAATTCACCCCTCCACTTT
.	.	TRBV5-1	TRBJ2-1	CASRGVADSSYNEQFF	TGCGCCAGCAGGGGGGTAGCCGACAGCTCCTACAATGAGCAGTTCTTC
TRBD2	few	TRBV7-3	TRBJ2-7	CASSTGLAGVMYF	TGTGCCAGCAGCACCGGACTAGCGGGAGTAATGTACTTC
TRBD1	many	TRBV28	TRBJ1-1	CASSLTGWTEAFF	TGTGCCAGCAGTTTGACAGGGTGGACTGAAGCTTTCTTT
.	few	TRBV5-1	TRBJ1-3	CASSFTAQGSYSGNTIYF	TGCGCCAGCAGCTTTACAGCACAGGGAAGTTACTCTGGAAACACCATATATTTT
.	many	TRBV28	TRBJ1-5	CASSLLLGVGQPQHF	TGTGCCAGCAGTTTACTTTTGGGGGTAGGTCAGCCCCAGCATTTT
.	.	TRBV6-1	TRBJ2-1	CASSEEVSSYNEQFF	TGTGCCAGCAGTGAAGAAGTCAGTTCCTACAATGAGCAGTTCTTC
.	many	TRBV6-1	TRBJ1-2	CASSLPVGYGYTF	TGTGCCAGCAGCCTCCCGGTTGGCTATGGCTACACCTTC
TRBD1	few	TRBV7-8	TRBJ2-4	CASGKDRVAKNIQYF	TGTGCCAGCGGGAAAGACAGGGTCGCCAAAAACATTCAGTACTTC
.	many	TRBV12-3/TRBV12-4	TRBJ2-5	CASRRDAQRATQYF	TGTGCCAGCAGACGGGACGCCCAGCGGGCGACCCAGTACTTC
.	.	TRBV6-1	TRBJ1-2	CASSQTGASYGYTF	TGTGCCAGCAGTCAAACAGGAGCAAGCTATGGCTACACCTTC
.	many	TRBV28	TRBJ1-2	CASSSAAGRWGGYTF	TGTGCCAGCAGTTCGGCCGCGGGCCGCTGGGGTGGCTACACCTTC
.	many	TRBV24-1	TRBJ1-1	CATSDWDTEAFF	TGTGCCACCAGTGATTGGGATACTGAAGCTTTCTTT
.	.	TRBV7-9	TRBJ1-2	CASSPPRGNLNYGYTF	TGTGCCAGCAGCCCTCCGCGTGGGAATCTTAACTATGGCTACACCTTC
TRBD2	few	TRBV14	TRBJ2-5	CASSQDQTSGSGWQETQYF	TGTGCCAGCAGCCAAGATCAGACTAGCGGGAGTGGTTGGCAAGAGACCCAGTACTTC
TRBD1	many	TRBV7-6	TRBJ1-4	CASSLRPWTGANEKLFF	TGTGCCAGCAGCTTACGTCCCTGGACAGGGGCTAATGAAAAACTGTTTTTT
.	many	TRBV20-1	TRBJ1-5	CSARDSPNTWGAQHF	TGCAGTGCTAGAGATAGCCCCAACACCTGGGGAGCCCAGCATTTT
.	many	TRBV5-1	TRBJ1-2	CASSSQGLSGYTF	TGTGCCAGCAGCTCACAGGGTCTAAGTGGCTACACCTTC
.	few	TRBV20-1	TRBJ2-7	CSARDETGEGSYEQYF	TGCAGTGCTAGAGATGAGACAGGGGAGGGATCCTACGAGCAGTACTTC
TRBD2	many	TRBV7-2	TRBJ2-7	CASSLPRLAGYEQYF	TGTGCCAGCAGCTTACCGAGACTAGCGGGCTACGAGCAGTACTTC
.	many	TRBV7-6	TRBJ2-7	CASRLSAGGRYEQYF	TGTGCCAGCAGGCTTAGTGCCGGGGGAAGGTACGAGCAGTACTTC
TRBD1	many	TRBV12-3/TRBV12-4	TRBJ1-1	CASRTGAANTEAFF	TGTGCCAGCAGGACAGGGGCCGCCAACACTGAAGCTTTCTTT
.	few	TRBV7-3	TRBJ2-2	CASSLMLGSGELFF	TGTGCCAGCAGCTTAATGCTAGGGTCCGGGGAGCTGTTTTTT
.	many	TRBV18	TRBJ1-2	CASSPLGVYGYTF	TGTGCCAGCTCACCCCTCGGGGTCTATGGCTACACCTTC
.	.	TRBV7-9	TRBJ2-7	CASSSGRWAPNSYEQYF	TGTGCCAGCAGCTCCGGGCGGTGGGCTCCGAATAGCTACGAGCAGTACTTC
.	many	TRBV6-2/TRBV6-3	TRBJ2-5	CASSYDQGHGTQYF	TGTGCCAGCAGTTATGATCAGGGGCACGGGACCCAGTACTTC
TRBD1	many	TRBV10-3	TRBJ2-7	CAIRMDRGSDEQYF	TGTGCCATCAGAATGGACAGGGGATCCGACGAGCAGTACTTC
TRBD1	.	TRBV29-1	TRBJ1-1	CSVEELGTGGFGAEAFF	TGCAGCGTTGAAGAATTGGGGACAGGGGGCTTTGGGGCTGAAGCTTTCTTT
.	.	TRBV6-1	TRBJ1-2	CASTIPTRGGFYGYTF	TGTGCCAGCACGATTCCGACCAGGGGCGGATTCTATGGCTACACCTTC
.	.	TRBV15	TRBJ1-4	CATHDLLGRERNEKLFF	TGTGCCACCCACGACCTCTTAGGCAGGGAGAGAAATGAAAAACTGTTTTTT
.	.	TRBV24-1	TRBJ2-5	CATSDRKGLQETQYF	TGTGCCACCAGTGACCGGAAAGGTCTCCAAGAGACCCAGTACTTC